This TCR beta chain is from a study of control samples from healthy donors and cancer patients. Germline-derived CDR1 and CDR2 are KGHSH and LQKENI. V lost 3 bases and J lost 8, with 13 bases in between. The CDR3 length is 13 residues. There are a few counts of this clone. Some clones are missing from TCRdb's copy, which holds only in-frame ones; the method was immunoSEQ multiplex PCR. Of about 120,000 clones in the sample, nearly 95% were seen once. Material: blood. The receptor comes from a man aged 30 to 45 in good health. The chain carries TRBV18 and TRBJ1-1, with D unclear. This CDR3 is CASSPEFYGEAFF. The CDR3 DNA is TGTGCCAGCTCACCGGAGTTTTACGGGGAAGCTTTCTTT.